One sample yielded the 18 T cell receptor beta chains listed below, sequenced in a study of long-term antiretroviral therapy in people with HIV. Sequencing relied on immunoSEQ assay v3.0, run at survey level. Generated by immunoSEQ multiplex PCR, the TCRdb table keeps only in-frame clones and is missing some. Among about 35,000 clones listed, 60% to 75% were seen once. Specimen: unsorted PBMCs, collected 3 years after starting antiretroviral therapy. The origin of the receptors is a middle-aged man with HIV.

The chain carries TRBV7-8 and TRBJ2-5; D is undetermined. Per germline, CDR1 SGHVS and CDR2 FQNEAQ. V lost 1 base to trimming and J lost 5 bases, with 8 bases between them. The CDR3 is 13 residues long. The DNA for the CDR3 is TGTGCCAGCAGCTTAGGGATGAAGGAGACCCAGTACTTC. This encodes CASSLGMKETQYF.

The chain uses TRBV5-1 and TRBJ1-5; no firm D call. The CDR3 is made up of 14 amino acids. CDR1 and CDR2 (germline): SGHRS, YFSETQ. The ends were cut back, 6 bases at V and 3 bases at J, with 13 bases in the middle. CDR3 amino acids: CASTSNRPNQPQHF. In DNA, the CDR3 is TGCGCCAGCACCTCCAACAGACCCAATCAGCCCCAGCATTTT.

The CDR3 DNA sequence: TGTGCCAGCAGCTTAGGGTCTGCAACTAATGAAAAACTGTTTTTT. Encoded protein: CASSLGSATNEKLFF. The chain has TRBV11-3 and TRBJ1-4; the D is unclear. The V and J ends lost 1 base and 0 bases respectively, with 6 bases between them. Per germline, CDR1 SGHNT and CDR2 YENEEA. The CDR3 contains 15 residues.

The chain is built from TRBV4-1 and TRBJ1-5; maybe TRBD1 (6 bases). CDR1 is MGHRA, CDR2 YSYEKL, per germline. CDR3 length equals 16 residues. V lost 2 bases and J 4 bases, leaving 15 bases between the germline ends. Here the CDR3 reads CASSQIRGGTNQPQHF. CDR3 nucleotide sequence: TGCGCCAGCAGCCAAATAAGGGGGGGTACGAATCAGCCCCAGCATTTT.

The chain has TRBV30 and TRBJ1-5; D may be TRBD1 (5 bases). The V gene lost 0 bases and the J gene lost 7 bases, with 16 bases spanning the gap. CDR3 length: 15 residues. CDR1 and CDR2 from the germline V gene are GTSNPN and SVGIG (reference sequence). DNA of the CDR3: TGTGCCTGGAGTGTGGGACCAAGGTACACCCAGCCCCAGCATTTT. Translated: CAWSVGPRYTQPQHF. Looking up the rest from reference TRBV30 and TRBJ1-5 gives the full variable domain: SQTIHQWPATLVQPVGSPLSLECTVEGTSNPNLYWYRQAAGRGLQLLFYSVGIGQISSEVPQNLSASRPQDRQFILSSKKLLLSDSGFYLCAWSVGPRYTQPQHFGDGTRLSIL.

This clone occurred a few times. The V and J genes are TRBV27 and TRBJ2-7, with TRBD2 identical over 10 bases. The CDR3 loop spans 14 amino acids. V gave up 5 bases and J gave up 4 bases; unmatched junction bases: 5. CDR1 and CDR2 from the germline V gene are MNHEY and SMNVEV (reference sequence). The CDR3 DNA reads TGTGCCAGCAGTCCAGCGGGGGGGAGTTACGAGCAGTACTTC. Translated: CASSPAGGSYEQYF.

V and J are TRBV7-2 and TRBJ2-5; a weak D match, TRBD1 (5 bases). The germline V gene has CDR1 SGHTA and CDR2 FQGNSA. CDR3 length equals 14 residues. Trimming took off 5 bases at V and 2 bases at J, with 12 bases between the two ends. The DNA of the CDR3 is TGTGCCAGCAGCGCGATGGGGCAGCAAGAGACCCAGTACTTC. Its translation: CASSAMGQQETQYF.

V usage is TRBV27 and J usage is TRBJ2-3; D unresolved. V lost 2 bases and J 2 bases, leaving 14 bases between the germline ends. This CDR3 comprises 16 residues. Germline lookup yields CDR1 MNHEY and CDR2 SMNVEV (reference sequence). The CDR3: CASSLVTVGITDTQYF. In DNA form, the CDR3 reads TGTGCCAGCAGTTTAGTTACGGTCGGAATCACAGATACGCAGTATTTT.

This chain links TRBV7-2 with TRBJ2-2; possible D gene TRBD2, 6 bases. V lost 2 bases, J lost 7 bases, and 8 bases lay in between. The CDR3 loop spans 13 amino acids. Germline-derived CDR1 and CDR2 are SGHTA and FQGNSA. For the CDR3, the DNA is TGTGCCAGCAGCTTACAGGAGGGCGGGGAGCTGTTTTTT. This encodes CASSLQEGGELFF.

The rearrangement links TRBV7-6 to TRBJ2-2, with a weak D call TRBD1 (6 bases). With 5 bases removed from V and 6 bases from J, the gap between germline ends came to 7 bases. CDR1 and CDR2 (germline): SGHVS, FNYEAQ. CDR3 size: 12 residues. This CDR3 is CASSHRAGELFF. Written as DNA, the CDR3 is TGTGCCAGCAGCCACAGGGCCGGGGAGCTGTTTTTT.

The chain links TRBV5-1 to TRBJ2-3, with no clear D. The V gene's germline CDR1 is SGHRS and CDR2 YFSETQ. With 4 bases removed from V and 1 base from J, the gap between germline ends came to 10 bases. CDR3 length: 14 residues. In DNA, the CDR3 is TGCGCCAGCAGCCCGGTTCAGGGCACAGATACGCAGTATTTT. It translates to CASSPVQGTDTQYF. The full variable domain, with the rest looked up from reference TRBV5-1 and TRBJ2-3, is KAGVTQTPRYLIKTRGQQVTLSCSPISGHRSVSWYQQTPGQGLQFLFEYFSETQRNKGNFPGRFSGRQFSNSRSEMNVSTLELGDSALYLCASSPVQGTDTQYFGPGTRLTVL.

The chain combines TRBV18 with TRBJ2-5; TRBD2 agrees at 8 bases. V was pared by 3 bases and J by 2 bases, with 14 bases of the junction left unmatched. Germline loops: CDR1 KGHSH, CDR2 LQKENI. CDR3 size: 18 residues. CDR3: CASSPTTSLAGLQETQYF. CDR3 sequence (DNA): TGTGCCAGCTCACCTACCACGAGTTTAGCGGGGCTACAAGAGACCCAGTACTTC.

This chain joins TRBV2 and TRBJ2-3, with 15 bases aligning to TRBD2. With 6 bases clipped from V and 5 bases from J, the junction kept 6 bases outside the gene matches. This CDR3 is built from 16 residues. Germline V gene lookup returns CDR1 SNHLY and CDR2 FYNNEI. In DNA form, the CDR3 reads TGTGCCAGCAGGCCGGGACTAGCGGGGGGTAAAGATACGCAGTATTTT. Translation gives CASRPGLAGGKDTQYF.

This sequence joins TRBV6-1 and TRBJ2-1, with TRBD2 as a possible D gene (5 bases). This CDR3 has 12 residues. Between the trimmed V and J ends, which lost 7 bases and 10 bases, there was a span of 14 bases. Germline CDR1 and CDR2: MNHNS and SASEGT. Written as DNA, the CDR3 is TGTGCCAGCACTACCGTCCGACTAGAGCAGTTCTTC. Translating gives CASTTVRLEQFF.

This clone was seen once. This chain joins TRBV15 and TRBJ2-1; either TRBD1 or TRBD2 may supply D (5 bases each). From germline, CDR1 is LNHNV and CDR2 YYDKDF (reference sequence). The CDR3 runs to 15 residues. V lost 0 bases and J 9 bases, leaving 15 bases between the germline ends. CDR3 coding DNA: TGTGCCACCAGCAGAGATAGGAGTCAGGGAGTTGAGCAGTTCTTC. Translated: CATSRDRSQGVEQFF.

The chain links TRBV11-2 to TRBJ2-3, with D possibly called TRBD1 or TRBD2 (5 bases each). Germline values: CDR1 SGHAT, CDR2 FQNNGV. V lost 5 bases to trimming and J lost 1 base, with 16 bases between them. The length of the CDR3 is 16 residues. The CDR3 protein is CASSRRRDPGTDTQYF. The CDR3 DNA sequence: TGTGCCAGCAGCCGCCGCCGGGACCCAGGCACAGATACGCAGTATTTT. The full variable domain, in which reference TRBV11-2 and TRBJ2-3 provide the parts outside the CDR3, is EAGVAQSPRYKIIEKRQSVAFWCNPISGHATLYWYQQILGQGPKLLIQFQNNGVVDDSQLPKDRFSAERLKGVDSTLKIQPAKLEDSAVYLCASSRRRDPGTDTQYFGPGTRLTVL.

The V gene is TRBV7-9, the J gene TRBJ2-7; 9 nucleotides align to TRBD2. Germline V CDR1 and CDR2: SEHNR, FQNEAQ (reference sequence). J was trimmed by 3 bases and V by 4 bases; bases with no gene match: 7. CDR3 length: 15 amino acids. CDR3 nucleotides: TGTGCCAGCAGCTACGGACTAGCGCGCCGCTACGAGCAGTACTTC. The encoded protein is CASSYGLARRYEQYF.

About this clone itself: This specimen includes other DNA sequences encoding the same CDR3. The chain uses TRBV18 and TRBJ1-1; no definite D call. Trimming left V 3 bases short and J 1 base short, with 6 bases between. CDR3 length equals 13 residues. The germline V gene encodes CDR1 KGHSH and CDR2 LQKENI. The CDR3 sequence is CASSPQSNTEAFF. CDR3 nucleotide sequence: TGTGCCAGCTCACCTCAGTCGAACACTGAAGCTTTCTTT.